Listed here are 30 T cell receptor beta chains from one sample, sequenced in a study of CD8 T cells in ankylosing spondylitis. Findings and limits, study-wide: Made up of fewer than ten highly homologous variants, a TCR beta motif appeared characteristic of ankylosing spondylitis blood.

From the 5' RACE reads, TCRdb called clonotypes with MiXCR, one entry per CDR3 protein. The sample includes approximately 550,000 distinct CDR3 sequences, over 9.5% seen only once; the top ten take approximately 6.3%. These TCRs' antigens remain unknown. The sample was blood, either unsorted or a sorted T cell fraction (not recorded which). These receptors were collected from a male donor with ankylosing spondylitis.

This chain uses TRBV11-2 with TRBJ2-1; TRBD2 matches 9 bases. Germline V CDR1 and CDR2: SGHAT, FQNNGV. J gave up 11 bases and V 0 bases, and 5 bases lay outside the gene matches. The CDR3 has 14 amino acids. The CDR3 DNA sequence: TGTGCCAGCAGCTTAGAGGGTAGCGGGAGTAAGCAGTTCTTC. This codes for CASSLEGSGSKQFF.

V and J are TRBV24-1 and TRBJ2-7; D may correspond to TRBD1 or TRBD2 (5 bases each). Germline V gene data show CDR1 as KGHDR and CDR2 as SFDVKD. The ends were cut back, 4 bases at V and 0 bases at J, with 18 bases in the middle. The CDR3 runs to 17 residues. CDR3 in DNA: TGTGCCACCAGTGAACCGAGGGGACGGAGAAGCTCCTACGAGCAGTACGTC. This sequence encodes CATSEPRGRRSSYEQYV.

The chain uses TRBV24-1 and TRBJ2-5; the D gene could be TRBD1 or TRBD2 (5 bases each). V lost 4 bases, J lost 4 bases, and 12 bases lay in between. Germline CDR1 and CDR2: KGHDR and SFDVKD. The CDR3 extends over 14 amino acids. The CDR3 bases are TGTGCCACCAGTGACCCGGGACGTTTAGAGACCCAGTACTTC. Its translation: CATSDPGRLETQYF.

This clonotype came up a few times. The genes are TRBV5-5 and TRBJ1-5, with D possibly TRBD1 on 6 matching bases. The CDR3 totals 15 residues. CDR1 is SGHKS, CDR2 YYEKEE, per germline (reference sequence). V was shortened by 1 base and J by 5 bases, with 13 bases between the two germline ends. The CDR3: CASSLLPGEDQPQHF. In nucleotides, the CDR3 is TGTGCCAGCAGCTTGTTGCCAGGGGAAGATCAGCCCCAGCATTTT.

The chain links TRBV27 to TRBJ2-7; D is perhaps TRBD2 (6 bases). CDR1 is MNHEY, CDR2 SMNVEV, per germline (reference sequence). The CDR3 runs 13 residues. V was cut by 0 bases and J by 4 bases, with 7 bases left in between. CDR3 protein: CASSLSLAYEQYF. CDR3 sequence (DNA): TGTGCCAGCAGTTTATCTCTAGCGTACGAGCAGTACTTC.

This clonotype was detected only a few times. The chain couples TRBV7-6 to TRBJ1-6; D perhaps matches TRBD1 (5 bases). Trimming stripped 4 bases from V and 7 bases from J, with 11 bases between. The CDR3 sequence is 14 residues long. Germline V lookup: CDR1 SGHVS, CDR2 FNYEAQ. CDR3 amino acids: CASSSQGENSPLHF. The CDR3 DNA is TGTGCCAGCAGCTCCCAAGGGGAGAATTCACCCCTCCACTTT. Based on the CDR3 plus reference TRBV7-6 and TRBJ1-6, the full variable domain is GAGVSQSPRYKVTKRGQDVALRCDPISGHVSLYWYRQALGQGPEFLTYFNYEAQQDKSGLPNDRFSAERPEGSISTLTIQRTEQRDSAMYRCASSSQGENSPLHFGNGTRLTVT.

V usage is TRBV12-3 or TRBV12-4 and J usage is TRBJ1-1; D unclear. The CDR3 totals 13 residues. The V end was cut by 8 bases, the J end by 1 base, with 11 bases between. This chain's CDR3 is CASGDHGNTEAFF. CDR3 in DNA: TGTGCCAGCGGAGACCACGGGAACACTGAAGCTTTCTTT.

This clonotype was observed a few times. The J gene is TRBJ2-7, the V gene TRBV5-6; 10 positions agree with TRBD1. This CDR3 comprises 12 residues. Germline V gene data show CDR1 as SGHDT and CDR2 as YYEEEE. V lost 3 bases, J lost 11 bases, and 5 bases stayed unmatched. The CDR3 here is CASSSTGTGEYV. DNA of the CDR3: TGTGCCAGCAGCTCAACCGGGACAGGGGAGTACGTC.

This clonotype was detected ten times or more. The chain links TRBV5-1 to TRBJ2-1; TRBD2 agrees at 7 bases. Germline V CDR1 and CDR2: SGHRS, YFSETQ. The CDR3 sequence is 15 residues long. The J segment lost 7 bases and the V segment lost 3 bases, leaving 10 bases of the junction unmatched. CDR3 amino acids: CASSWGGDARNEQFF. The CDR3 DNA reads as TGCGCCAGCAGCTGGGGGGGGGACGCACGGAATGAGCAGTTCTTC.

This clonotype has only a few counts. The chain couples TRBV29-1 to TRBJ2-1; 15 bases line up with TRBD2. Per the germline V gene, CDR1 is SQVTM and CDR2 is ANQGSEA. This CDR3 is built from 16 residues. V trimming: 6 bases; J trimming: 4 bases; junction bases outside the gene matches: 7. CDR3 nucleotides: TGCAGCGTCTCTGTAGGACTAGCGGGAGGGTACAATGAGCAGTTCTTC. Translating gives CSVSVGLAGGYNEQFF.

This chain links TRBV20-1 with TRBJ2-3; 9 bases fit TRBD1. The CDR3 covers 16 residues. The V gene end was trimmed by 0 bases and the J gene end by 5 bases; junction bases not matched to a gene: 9. CDR1 and CDR2 from the germline V gene are DFQATT and SNEGSKA (reference sequence). CDR3 sequence: CSARDRDRGKGDTQYF. Here the CDR3 DNA reads TGCAGTGCTAGAGACCGCGACAGGGGGAAGGGAGATACGCAGTATTTT.

This chain links TRBV20-1 with TRBJ2-5; D is perhaps TRBD1 or TRBD2 (7 bases each). Germline CDR1 DFQATT, CDR2 SNEGSKA (reference sequence). V lost 7 bases and J lost 1, with 16 bases in between. The CDR3 has 14 amino acids. Written as DNA, the CDR3 is TGCAGTGTTAACCCAGGGGGGGCCCAAGAGACCCAGTACTTC. Its translation is CSVNPGGAQETQYF.

This clonotype was seen a few times. The chain carries TRBV29-1 and TRBJ2-7, with TRBD2 matching 9 bases. Germline values: CDR1 SQVTM, CDR2 ANQGSEA. J was trimmed by 4 bases and V by 4 bases; bases with no gene match: 8. The CDR3 contains 14 residues. CDR3 DNA sequence: TGCAGCGTTGTGAAGCGGGAGGATCGGTACGAGCAGTACTTC. Its protein is CSVVKREDRYEQYF.

The V call is TRBV5-1, the J call TRBJ2-3; the D is unclear. There are 14 residues in the CDR3. The germline gives CDR1 SGHRS, CDR2 YFSETQ. Trimming shortened V by 4 bases and J by 5 bases, and 14 bases separated the two germline ends. The CDR3 is CASSLRSSRDTQYF. The DNA for the CDR3 is TGCGCCAGCAGCCTGAGGTCGTCTAGAGATACGCAGTATTTT.

This clonotype was detected ten times or more. V and J are TRBV4-2 and TRBJ2-3; D ambiguous. Germline V gene sequence: CDR1 LGHNA, CDR2 YNFKEQ. The CDR3 length is 13 residues. The V and J ends lost 3 bases and 4 bases respectively, with 8 bases between them. DNA for the CDR3: TGTGCCAGCAGCCAGGATGGACCAGATACGCAGTATTTT. Residues: CASSQDGPDTQYF.

This clonotype was picked up many times. This sequence joins TRBV5-5 and TRBJ2-2; TRBD1 matches at 7 bases. The CDR3 sequence is 14 residues long. V trimming: 3 bases; J trimming: 6 bases; junction bases outside the gene matches: 5. In germline, CDR1 is SGHKS, CDR2 YYEKEE (reference sequence). CDR3 loop: CASSWTGLAGELFF. CDR3 sequence (DNA): TGTGCCAGCAGCTGGACAGGTCTGGCCGGGGAGCTGTTTTTT.

In this sample, this clonotype turned up many times. This rearrangement joins TRBV7-9 to TRBJ1-2; D ambiguous. V dropped 0 bases and J dropped 5 bases, with 7 bases sitting between them. Germline V gives CDR1 SEHNR, CDR2 FQNEAQ (reference sequence). The CDR3 is 13 residues long. The CDR3 sequence is CASSLAEIYGYTF. In nucleotides, the CDR3 is TGTGCCAGCAGCTTAGCGGAGATTTATGGCTACACCTTC.

This chain uses TRBV20-1 with TRBJ2-3; no reliable D call. Germline V gives CDR1 DFQATT, CDR2 SNEGSKA (reference sequence). Trimming cost V 5 bases and J 1 base, with 13 bases left between them. The CDR3 runs to 14 residues. The CDR3, as DNA: TGCAGTGCTGGCCGGGTTGCGGGCACAGATACGCAGTATTTT. It codes for CSAGRVAGTDTQYF.

In this sample, this clonotype turned up a few times. The chain recombines TRBV28 with TRBJ2-3; a weak D match, TRBD2 (6 bases). The germline V gene encodes CDR1 MDHEN and CDR2 SYDVKM. CDR3 length equals 14 residues. V lost 4 bases, J lost 4 bases, and 12 bases lay in between. The chain's CDR3 is CASSSPPGADTQYF. CDR3 in DNA: TGTGCCAGCAGTTCTCCCCCGGGGGCAGATACGCAGTATTTT.

Many counts were recorded for this clonotype. V usage is TRBV29-1 and J usage is TRBJ2-5, with D perhaps TRBD1 or TRBD2 (5 bases each). Germline assignment: CDR1 SQVTM and CDR2 ANQGSEA. The CDR3 is 13 amino acids. V shed 4 bases and J shed 5 bases, with 14 bases lying between them. Here the CDR3 DNA reads TGCAGCGTTGTCCCGTATGGGGGTGAGACCCAGTACTTC. Translating it yields CSVVPYGGETQYF. The variable domain in full, completed from reference TRBV29-1 and TRBJ2-5, reads SAVISQKPSRDICQRGTSLTIQCQVDSQVTMMFWYRQQPGQSLTLIATANQGSEATYESGFVIDKFPISRPNLTFSTLTVSNMSPEDSSIYLCSVVPYGGETQYFGPGTRLLVL.

With regard to this clonotype: A much larger clone lies a single base off, so this may be a read error. Here the CDR3 omits its conserved ending phenylalanine or tryptophan, so a read error is the likely source. The rearrangement uses TRBV24-1 and TRBJ2-2; the D call may be TRBD1 or TRBD2 (6 bases each). The V end lost 4 bases, the J end lost 1 base, and 15 bases lay between the germline ends. Germline CDR1 reads KGHDR; CDR2 reads SFDVKD. The CDR3 has 17 amino acids. CDR3 in DNA: TGTGCCACCAGTGAGACTTCGGGGGCCAAGAACACCGGGGAGCTGTTTTCT. This codes for CATSETSGAKNTGELFS.

This rearrangement joins TRBV6-1 to TRBJ1-1, with D possibly being TRBD1 (5 bases). V gave up 6 bases and J gave up 7 bases, with 12 bases separating them. CDR1 is MNHNS, CDR2 SASEGT, per germline. The CDR3 covers 12 residues. This CDR3 is CASSLWQGEAFF. The CDR3 coding sequence is TGTGCCAGCAGCTTATGGCAGGGTGAAGCTTTCTTT.

This clonotype was counted a few times. The gene calls are TRBV28 and TRBJ1-4, with D possibly TRBD1 on 6 matching bases. The CDR3 covers 14 residues. Germline CDR1 MDHEN, CDR2 SYDVKM. Trimming left V 7 bases short and J 6 bases short, with 15 bases between. The CDR3: CASKRTDRHEKLFF. CDR3 bases: TGTGCCAGCAAACGGACAGACCGTCATGAAAAACTGTTTTTT.

The chain combines TRBV6-5 with TRBJ1-5; tentative D call: TRBD1 (5 bases). This CDR3 has 15 residues. V was trimmed by 4 bases and J by 2 bases, leaving 12 bases between them. Germline CDR1 is MNHEY and CDR2 is SVGAGI. In DNA, the CDR3 is TGTGCCAGCAGTTTCCACGGGGGTGGCAATCAGCCCCAGCATTTT. As protein: CASSFHGGGNQPQHF.

This clonotype was counted only a few times. V usage is TRBV10-3 and J usage is TRBJ1-6, with TRBD1 matching over 10 bases. Germline lookup yields CDR1 ENHRY and CDR2 SYGVKD. V was clipped by 7 bases and J by 8 bases; unmatched bases: 2. The length of the CDR3 is 13 residues. The CDR3 loop reads CAIKDRGDSPLHF. The CDR3 bases are TGTGCCATCAAGGACAGGGGGGATTCACCCCTCCACTTT.

The chain employs TRBV7-2 and TRBJ1-3; no definite D call. Germline values: CDR1 SGHTA, CDR2 FQGNSA. V was trimmed by 3 bases and J by 2 bases, leaving 8 bases between them. The CDR3 has 14 amino acids. The CDR3 DNA reads as TGTGCCAGCAGCTTTTTTGGGGCTGGAAACACCATATATTTT. It codes for CASSFFGAGNTIYF.

The rearrangement links TRBV29-1 to TRBJ1-2; D unresolved. Germline assignment: CDR1 SQVTM and CDR2 ANQGSEA. The CDR3 has 16 residues. V lost 6 bases and J 2 bases, leaving 22 bases between the germline ends. CDR3 sequence reads: CSVVRSMGVINYGYTF. In DNA, the CDR3 is TGCAGCGTGGTCCGGTCAATGGGTGTTATCAACTATGGCTACACCTTC.

This clonotype was detected only a few times. This chain uses TRBV6-5 with TRBJ2-5; the match to TRBD2 covers 7 bases. CDR3 size: 16 residues. Losses at the gene ends were 0 bases for V and 1 base for J; bases not matched to a gene: 5. CDR1 MNHEY and CDR2 SVGAGI come from the germline V gene. In DNA, the CDR3 is TGTGCCAGCAGTTACTCGACGACTAGCAGCCAAGAGACCCAGTACTTC. Translating gives CASSYSTTSSQETQYF.

V gene TRBV5-6 combines with J gene TRBJ2-7; 7 positions agree with TRBD1. V lost 5 bases to trimming and J lost 2 bases; unmatched junction nucleotides: 4. CDR1 SGHDT and CDR2 YYEEEE come from the germline V gene. The CDR3 covers 13 residues. The CDR3: CASRRQGPYEQYF. Written as DNA, the CDR3 is TGTGCCAGCAGAAGACAGGGCCCCTACGAGCAGTACTTC.

This clonotype was seen a handful of times. The rearrangement links TRBV5-8 to TRBJ2-2; 10 bases are shared with TRBD1. This CDR3 contains 16 residues. Losses at the gene ends were 4 bases for V and 5 bases for J; bases not matched to a gene: 8. Germline lookup yields CDR1 SGHTS and CDR2 YDEGEE. The DNA for the CDR3 is TGTGCCAGCAGCGCACGACAGGGGGCTGGAACCGGGGAGCTGTTTTTT. Its protein is CASSARQGAGTGELFF.